The rows below give T cell receptor beta chains drawn from one sample of a study of shared clonotypes between healthy human individuals. Only in-frame clones appear in the TCRdb table, and some are missing; sequencing was by immunoSEQ multiplex PCR. This table holds tens of thousands of clones, roughly two thirds found once. Sample: memory CD8+ T cells sorted from blood. The receptor set was obtained from a man aged 25-45 years in good health. The CDR3 runs from the conserved cysteine through the conserved F or W. The D gene is left open where the match is weak. The size field is filled for only some rows; it gives once, few, many or a size class.

TRBV6-5	.	.	TRBJ1-5	TGTGCCAGCAGTTACTCGGCAGGAAATCAGCCCCAGCATTTT	CASSYSAGNQPQHF
TRBV6-4	many	TRBD2	TRBJ2-1	TGTGCCAGCAGTGAAGACGGGAGGGCCTACAATGAGCAGTTCTTC	CASSEDGRAYNEQFF
TRBV25-1	few	.	TRBJ2-1	TGTGCCAGCAGTGACAGGGATAGCGGATTAATCAACAATGAGCAGTTCTTC	CASSDRDSGLINNEQFF
TRBV15	few	.	TRBJ2-6	TGTGCCACCAGCAGAGAGGACGGCGTTGGGGCGGGGGCCAACGTCCTGACTTTC	CATSREDGVGAGANVLTF
TRBV19	.	.	TRBJ1-5	TGTGCCAGTAGTATACGGGGTGAGAGGCAAAATAGCAATCAGCCCCAGCATTTT	CASSIRGERQNSNQPQHF
TRBV28	.	TRBD1	TRBJ2-7	TGTGCCAGCAGTACCGGGACAGGGGGCTACGAGCAGTACTTC	CASSTGTGGYEQYF
TRBV27	.	.	TRBJ1-5	TGTGCCAGCAGTTCCAGCGGGGATCAGCCCCAGCATTTT	CASSSSGDQPQHF
TRBV6-1	.	.	TRBJ1-1	TGTGCCAGCAGTGAAGCGGAGAGTGCGGGGAACACTGAAGCTTTCTTT	CASSEAESAGNTEAFF
TRBV27	few	.	TRBJ2-7	TGTGCCAGCAGTCTAGTTTTTAGGCTCAACGAGCAGTACTTC	CASSLVFRLNEQYF
TRBV28	.	.	TRBJ2-7	TGTGCCAGCACCTCGATCTCCTACGAGCAGTACTTC	CASTSISYEQYF
TRBV2	few	.	TRBJ2-7	TGTGCCAGCAGCGAATACGAGCAGTACTTC	CASSEYEQYF
TRBV6-6	.	.	TRBJ1-1	TGTGCCAGCTCTTTAACAACTGAAGCTTTCTTT	CASSLTTEAFF
TRBV4-2	.	.	TRBJ2-7	TGTGCCAGCAGCTTAGGGGGTGGGAGGAACTACGAGCAGTACTTC	CASSLGGGRNYEQYF
TRBV6-5	.	.	TRBJ2-7	TGTGCCAGCAGGTCCGTTAGCGGAGACTACGAGCAGTACTTC	CASRSVSGDYEQYF
TRBV7-8	.	.	TRBJ1-2	TGTGCCTCCCTAAGGGGCCCAGGGGACTATGGCTACACCTTC	CASLRGPGDYGYTF
TRBV5-4	.	TRBD1	TRBJ1-2	TGTGCCAGCAGCTTGGGGACAGGGGGCGCCCAATTCTACACCTTC	CASSLGTGGAQFYTF
TRBV5-1	.	TRBD2	TRBJ2-3	TGCGCCAGCAGCTTACTAGCGGGCACAGATACGCAGTATTTT	CASSLLAGTDTQYF
TRBV7-6	few	.	TRBJ2-1	TGTGCCAGCAGCTTACGGATCGGGGGAGGATACAATGAGCAGTTCTTC	CASSLRIGGGYNEQFF
TRBV19	.	.	TRBJ1-2	TGTGCCAGTAGTATAGACACTAACTATGGCTACACCTTC	CASSIDTNYGYTF
TRBV7-2	.	.	TRBJ2-2	TGTGCCAGCAGCTTTGAGCGGCACTCATCATCGGAGCTGTTTTTT	CASSFERHSSSELFF
TRBV13	.	TRBD2	TRBJ2-1	TGTGCCAGCAGCAAAATGGGACTAGCGGAGAGCGGCAATGAGCAGTTCTTC	CASSKMGLAESGNEQFF
TRBV7-9	.	.	TRBJ2-2	TGTGCCAGCAGCAAAATTCAGGGAACCGGGGAGCTGTTTTTT	CASSKIQGTGELFF
TRBV6-1	.	.	TRBJ2-3	TGTGCCAGCAGTGTCAGAGGGGCTCGCACAGATACGCAGTATTTT	CASSVRGARTDTQYF
TRBV5-4	.	TRBD2	TRBJ2-1	TGTGCCAGCAGCTTAAGCGGGACTATCAATGAGCAGTTCTTC	CASSLSGTINEQFF
TRBV28	.	TRBD2	TRBJ2-3	TGTGCCAGCAGACGGACTAGCGGGAGGTCAGATACGCAGTATTTT	CASRRTSGRSDTQYF
TRBV2	many	.	TRBJ1-2	TGTGCCAGCAGTGGAACCCTCGAGTCGGGCTATGGCTACACCTTC	CASSGTLESGYGYTF
TRBV2	few	.	TRBJ1-5	TGTGCCAGCACTGCAGGGAATAGCAATCAGCCCCAGCATTTT	CASTAGNSNQPQHF
TRBV10-1	.	.	TRBJ2-1	TGCGCCAGCAGTAGGGACTCCAACTACAATGAGCAGTTCTTC	CASSRDSNYNEQFF
TRBV7-3	.	.	TRBJ2-2	TGTGCCAGCAGCTCCCGCGGCGGGGGACAAGGACCCGGGGAGCTGTTTTTT	CASSSRGGGQGPGELFF
TRBV2	once	TRBD2	TRBJ2-3	TGTGCCAGCAGTGCTCGGACTAGCGGGACAGATACGCAGTATTTT	CASSARTSGTDTQYF
TRBV5-1	many	.	TRBJ2-3	TGCGCCAGCAGCTCAGCAGTGATCTCTAGCACAGATACGCAGTATTTT	CASSSAVISSTDTQYF
TRBV4-1	.	.	TRBJ2-7	TGCGCCAGCAGCCGAGGAATGAGTATCTACGAGCAGTACTTC	CASSRGMSIYEQYF
TRBV29-1	.	.	TRBJ2-7	TGCAGCGTTGAGTTTCGGGGGGCGCGCTACGAGCAGTACTTC	CSVEFRGARYEQYF
TRBV6-6	.	.	TRBJ1-1	TGTGCCAGCAGTTTGATAGGGGGCACTGAAGCTTTCTTT	CASSLIGGTEAFF
TRBV7-9	few	.	TRBJ2-4	TGTGCCAGCAGCCCCGATTGGACGAGCCTCGCCAAAAACATTCAGTACTTC	CASSPDWTSLAKNIQYF
TRBV27	.	TRBD1	TRBJ2-7	TGTGCCAGCAGTCCAGACAGGGGTCGGTACGAGCAGTACTTC	CASSPDRGRYEQYF
TRBV2	.	.	TRBJ2-3	TGTGCCAGCGCAAAGGGGGGCAGGGGGTCAGATACGCAGTATTTT	CASAKGGRGSDTQYF
TRBV18	.	TRBD1	TRBJ2-5	TGTGCCAGCTTCGGACAGGCGGAGACCCAGTACTTC	CASFGQAETQYF
TRBV29-1	few	.	TRBJ2-2	TGCAGCGCCAAAGGAGGGGGCGACACCGGGGAGCTGTTTTTT	CSAKGGGDTGELFF
TRBV7-9	.	TRBD2	TRBJ2-1	TGTGCCAGCAGAGCCCCCGCCGGGACTAGCAGATACAATGAGCAGTTCTTC	CASRAPAGTSRYNEQFF
TRBV29-1	few	.	TRBJ2-3	TGCAGCGTTTCGATTGGGAGTGAGACAGATACGCAGTATTTT	CSVSIGSETDTQYF
TRBV6-6	.	.	TRBJ2-7	TGTGCCAGCAGTTACTCGGCCAGCTACGAGCAGTACTTC	CASSYSASYEQYF
TRBV6-1	.	TRBD2	TRBJ2-1	TGTGCCTCGCGGCTAGCGGGCGGGGATGAGCAGTTCTTC	CASRLAGGDEQFF
TRBV6-6	.	.	TRBJ2-5	TGTGCCAGCAGTCCCGGGTTTGGGGAGACCCAGTACTTC	CASSPGFGETQYF
TRBV18	.	TRBD1	TRBJ2-3	TGTGCCAGCTCACCTTTTCAAACAGGGGGCAGGGATACGCAGTATTTT	CASSPFQTGGRDTQYF